These 4 T cell receptor beta chains came from one sample sequenced in a study of T cell responses to AZD1222 COVID-19 vaccine. TCRdb's copy holds only in-frame clones and misses some; the assay was immunoSEQ multiplex PCR. The sample contains roughly 120,000 clones, around 89% of which appear only once. The specimen comprised peripheral blood, sampled on day 0 of AZD1222 vaccination. These receptors were obtained from an adult in good health.

Comment on this clone: A junction boundary mismatches the germline segment, possibly from a read error. The rearrangement uses TRBV10-3 and TRBJ2-2; D may be TRBD2 (6 bases). The CDR3 sequence is 14 residues long. Germline V gives CDR1 ENHRY, CDR2 SYGVKD. The chain's CDR3 is CATSSGGSTGELFF. The CDR3 DNA follows: TGTGCCACCAGTAGCGGAGGAAGCACCGGGGAGCTGTTTTTT.

Here the CDR3 DNA reads TGTGCCAGCAGCCAATTGGGGACAGGGAACTATGGCTACACCTTC. Protein product: CASSQLGTGNYGYTF. The V gene is TRBV14, the J gene TRBJ1-2; 9 positions agree with TRBD1. There are 15 residues in the CDR3. The V gene end was trimmed by 2 bases and the J gene end by 2 bases; junction bases not matched to a gene: 3. The V gene's germline CDR1 is SGHDN and CDR2 FVKESK.

The V gene is TRBV4-2, the J gene TRBJ1-6; D gene uncertain. The CDR3 runs 15 residues. The germline gives CDR1 LGHNA, CDR2 YNFKEQ. Trimming shortened V by 1 base and J by 8 bases, and 12 bases separated the two germline ends. DNA of the CDR3: TGTGCCAGCAGCCAAGGGGATAGCAGAGATTCACCCCTCCACTTT. Its translation: CASSQGDSRDSPLHF.

The gene calls are TRBV10-1 and TRBJ1-1, with D maybe TRBD1 (5 bases). The CDR3 extends over 13 amino acids. Germline V lookup: CDR1 WNHNN, CDR2 SYGVQD (reference sequence). V was cut by 6 bases and J by 2 bases, with 10 bases left in between. The CDR3 nucleotides read TGCGCCAGCAGAAGCAGGGTAAACACTGAAGCTTTCTTT. Translation gives CASRSRVNTEAFF.